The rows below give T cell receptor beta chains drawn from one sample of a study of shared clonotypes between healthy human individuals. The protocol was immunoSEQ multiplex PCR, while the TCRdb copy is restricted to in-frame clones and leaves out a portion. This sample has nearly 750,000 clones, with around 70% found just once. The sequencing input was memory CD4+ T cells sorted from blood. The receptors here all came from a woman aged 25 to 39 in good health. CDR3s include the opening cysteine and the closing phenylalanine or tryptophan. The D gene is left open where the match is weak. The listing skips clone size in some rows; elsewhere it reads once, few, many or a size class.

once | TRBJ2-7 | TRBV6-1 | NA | CASSVTGTLYEQYF | TGTGCCAGCAGTGTGACCGGGACCTTATACGAGCAGTACTTC
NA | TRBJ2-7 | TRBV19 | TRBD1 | CASRGRDSNYEQYF | TGTGCCAGTAGGGGAAGGGACAGCAACTACGAGCAGTACTTC
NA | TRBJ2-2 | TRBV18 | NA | CASSPKEVGELFF | TGTGCCAGCTCACCAAAGGAGGTCGGGGAGCTGTTTTTT
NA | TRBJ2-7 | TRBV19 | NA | CASSTGDYEQYF | TGTGCCAGTAGTACTGGCGACTACGAGCAGTACTTC
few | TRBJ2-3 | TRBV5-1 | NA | CASSLAENTDTQYF | TGCGCCAGCAGCTTAGCGGAGAACACAGATACGCAGTATTTT
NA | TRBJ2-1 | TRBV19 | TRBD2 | CASSIEIGRTSGGYNEQFF | TGTGCCAGTAGTATAGAAATAGGCCGGACTAGCGGAGGCTACAATGAGCAGTTCTTC
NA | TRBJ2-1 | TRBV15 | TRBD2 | CATSSYIAGGRGNEQFF | TGTGCCACCAGCAGCTACATAGCGGGAGGCAGAGGAAATGAGCAGTTCTTC
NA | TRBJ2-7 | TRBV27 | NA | CASSLLYQGTEQYF | TGTGCCAGCAGTTTATTGTATCAGGGAACCGAGCAGTACTTC
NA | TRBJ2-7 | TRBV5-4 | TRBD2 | CASSLLTSVPYEQYF | TGTGCCAGCAGCTTGTTAACTAGCGTACCCTACGAGCAGTACTTC
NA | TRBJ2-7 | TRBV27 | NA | CASRGYGTTYEQYF | TGTGCCAGCAGGGGCTACGGGACAACCTACGAGCAGTACTTC
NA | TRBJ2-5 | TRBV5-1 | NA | CASSIRTAQETQYF | TGCGCCAGCAGCATACGGACAGCCCAAGAGACCCAGTACTTC
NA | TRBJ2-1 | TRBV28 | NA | CASSFRGFLVDNEQFF | TGTGCCAGCAGTTTTAGGGGGTTTCTTGTCGACAATGAGCAGTTCTTC
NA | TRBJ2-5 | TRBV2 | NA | CASIRGAGATQYF | TGTGCCAGCATAAGAGGAGCTGGGGCGACCCAGTACTTC
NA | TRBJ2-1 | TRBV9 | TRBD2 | CASSPRRGGREYNEQFF | TGTGCCAGCAGCCCCCGCAGGGGCGGGAGGGAATACAATGAGCAGTTCTTC
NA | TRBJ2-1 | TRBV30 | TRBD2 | CAWSRWGGSDNEQFF | TGTGCCTGGAGTCGCTGGGGCGGGAGTGACAATGAGCAGTTCTTC
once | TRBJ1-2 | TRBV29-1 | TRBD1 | CSVEQGVGYGYTF | TGCAGCGTCGAACAGGGGGTGGGGTATGGCTACACCTTC
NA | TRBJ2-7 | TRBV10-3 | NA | CAIRLEGGFEQYF | TGTGCCATCAGGTTAGAGGGGGGCTTCGAGCAGTACTTC
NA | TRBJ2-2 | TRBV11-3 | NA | CASSLLPAGELFF | TGTGCCAGCAGCTTACTCCCGGCCGGGGAGCTGTTTTTT
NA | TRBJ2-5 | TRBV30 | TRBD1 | CASRTGTAETQYF | TGTGCCTCACGAACCGGGACAGCAGAGACCCAGTACTTC
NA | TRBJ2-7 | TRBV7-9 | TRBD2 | CASSLGVLAYEQYF | TGTGCCAGCAGCTTAGGTGTACTAGCGTACGAGCAGTACTTC
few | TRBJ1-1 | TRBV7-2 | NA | CASSHDRNTEAFF | TGTGCCAGCAGCCACGACAGGAACACTGAAGCTTTCTTT
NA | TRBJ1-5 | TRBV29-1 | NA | CSVRSDSSNQPQHF | TGCAGCGTCAGGAGTGACAGTAGCAATCAGCCCCAGCATTTT
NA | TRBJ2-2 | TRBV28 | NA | CASSLGNQVNTGELFF | TGTGCCAGCTCCTTAGGCAATCAGGTTAACACCGGGGAGCTGTTTTTT
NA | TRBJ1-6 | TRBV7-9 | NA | CASSLDGHGNSPLHF | TGTGCCAGCAGCTTAGATGGGCATGGAAATTCACCCCTCCACTTT
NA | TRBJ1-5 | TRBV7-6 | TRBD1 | CASSSGTGGYQPQHF | TGTGCCAGCAGCTCCGGGACAGGGGGCTATCAGCCCCAGCATTTT
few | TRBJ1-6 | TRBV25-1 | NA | CASSEFSSPLHF | TGTGCCAGCAGTGAATTTTCGTCACCCCTCCACTTT
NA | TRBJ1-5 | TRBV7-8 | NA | CASSPRRREGQPQHF | TGTGCCAGCAGCCCCCGAAGGAGGGAAGGGCAGCCCCAGCATTTT
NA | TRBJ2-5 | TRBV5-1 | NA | CASSLVGTGGETQYF | TGCGCCAGCAGCTTGGTGGGGACGGGCGGAGAGACCCAGTACTTC
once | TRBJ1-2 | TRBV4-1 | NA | CASNSWGGRPRPSGYGYTF | TGCGCCAGCAACTCCTGGGGGGGGCGTCCCCGCCCCTCCGGCTATGGCTACACCTTC
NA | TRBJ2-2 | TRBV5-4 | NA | CASRAGLETGELFF | TGTGCCAGCAGGGCAGGGCTAGAAACCGGGGAGCTGTTTTTT